This T cell receptor beta chain was sequenced for a study of identical twins. Study results and limitations: The models systematically underestimated how much out-of-frame TCR alpha was shared in monozygotic twins. Sharing of beta out-of-frame sequences by twins showed a weaker excess. Analyses of zero insertions could, in part, be confounded by invariant MAIT and iNKT cells.

A word on this clonotype: As yet, its antigen is unknown.

This CDR3 comprises 15 residues. Trimming shortened V by 3 bases and J by 1 base, and 12 bases separated the two germline ends. CDR1 and CDR2 from the germline V gene are MDHEN and SYDVKM. With template switching, a universal primer site was added, and the cDNA carried unique molecular identifiers. TCRdb used MiXCR to reprocess the 5' RACE reads, holding one entry per CDR3 protein. The data show about 1.7 million distinct CDR3 sequences, with roughly a third seen just once and about 0.3% held by the top ten. The genes are TRBV28 and TRBJ1-2; D remains unclear. The specimen was cord blood. This sequence was found in a newborn girl in good health. The CDR3, as DNA: TGTGCCAGCAGTTTGAAGGGCACCTTTAACTATGGCTACACCTTC. Translating gives CASSLKGTFNYGYTF.